This record covers a single T cell receptor beta chain. The CDR3 loop spans 15 amino acids. The V segment lost 3 bases and the J segment 1 base; nucleotides outside the gene matches: 5. Germline assignment: CDR1 MDHEN and CDR2 SYDVKM. This entry belongs to a study of blood T cell repertoires in COVID-19. Study details: COVID-19 samples collected from the United States, Italy and Spain covered acute and convalescent phases.

Produced via immunoSEQ multiplex PCR; TCRdb's table is partial and in-frame only. The profile shows around 100,000 clones, around nine tenths of them singletons. This chain connects TRBV28 to TRBJ1-1; 7 positions agree with TRBD1. Specimen: peripheral blood. The origin of this receptor is a middle-aged man with active or convalescent COVID-19. CDR3 DNA: TGTGCCAGCAGTTTCAGAGGGACAGCGAACACTGAAGCTTTCTTT. Its translation is CASSFRGTANTEAFF.